Listed below are T cell receptor beta chains from one sample, sequenced in a study of Ad26.COV2.S vaccination and SARS-CoV-2 variants. Assay: immunoSEQ multiplex PCR; the TCRdb copy retains only in-frame clones and omits some. The sample consists of around 400,000 clones, 80% to 90% of them appearing once. Sequences were derived from peripheral blood, sampled in a trial of Ad26.COV2.S vaccine versus placebo. All receptors come from a person between 18 and 65 years old who received the Ad26.COV2.S COVID-19 vaccine or a placebo. CDR3s include the opening cysteine and the closing phenylalanine or tryptophan. The order of the fields is D gene, J gene, clone size, V gene, CDR3 DNA, CDR3 protein. A D gene is named only where the DNA matches it firmly. A row's size may be missing; if present it is once, few, many or a size class.

TRBD2	TRBJ2-3	NA	TRBV3-1/TRBV3-2	TGTGCCAGCAGCCATCCAGAGCGGGGGGATACGCAGTATTTT	CASSHPERGDTQYF
NA	TRBJ1-6	NA	TRBV6-6	TGTGCCAGCGGTCGAGGTTCTGATTCACCCCTCCACTTT	CASGRGSDSPLHF
TRBD1	TRBJ1-5	NA	TRBV30	TGTGCCTGGGCCTCAGGGGGATATCGAGGTCAGCCCCAGCATTTT	CAWASGGYRGQPQHF
NA	TRBJ1-2	NA	TRBV30	TGTGCCTGGAGTGCACTAAACTATGGCTACACCTTC	CAWSALNYGYTF
NA	TRBJ2-7	NA	TRBV11-2	TGTGCCAGCAGCTTAGCCGGGCTGGGAATGGAGCAGTACTTC	CASSLAGLGMEQYF
TRBD1	TRBJ2-5	NA	TRBV5-6	TGTGCCAGCAGCTCCCGACAGGGGGCGGCCCAAAGGGCCCAGTACTTC	CASSSRQGAAQRAQYF
TRBD1	TRBJ2-5	NA	TRBV7-3	TGTGCCAGCAGCCCCACAGGGGGCAAGGAGACCCAGTACTTC	CASSPTGGKETQYF
TRBD1	TRBJ2-6	NA	TRBV5-4	TGTGCCAGCAGGATACAGGGGACCGGGGCCAACGTCCTGACTTTC	CASRIQGTGANVLTF
NA	TRBJ2-7	NA	TRBV11-3	TGTGCCAGCAGCTTTAAGGGTGCCTACGAGCAGTACTTC	CASSFKGAYEQYF
NA	TRBJ2-7	once	TRBV7-6	TGTGCCAGCAGCTTAGCCACGCATAGTTGGCACGAGCAGTACTTC	CASSLATHSWHEQYF
NA	TRBJ1-1	NA	TRBV11-3	TGTGCCAGCACCTCTCGGGGGAAACCACTACTGAACACTGAAGCTTTCTTT	CASTSRGKPLLNTEAFF
NA	TRBJ2-7	NA	TRBV21-1	TGTGCCAGCAGCAAAGGTCGGGTAACCCACGAGCAGTACTTC	CASSKGRVTHEQYF
NA	TRBJ2-7	NA	TRBV27	TGTGCCAGCAGACGAGAATACGAGCAGTACTTC	CASRREYEQYF
TRBD1	TRBJ1-2	NA	TRBV7-3	TGTGCCAGCAGCTTAACAGGGGAGGGGGCTATTCATTATGGCTACACCTTC	CASSLTGEGAIHYGYTF
NA	TRBJ1-1	NA	TRBV2	TGTGCCAGCATTACAGGGACCGACACTGAAGCTTTCTTT	CASITGTDTEAFF
TRBD1	TRBJ1-1	NA	TRBV5-1	TGCGCCAGTTACCGGGACAGGGGGCTTAACACTGAAGCTTTCTTT	CASYRDRGLNTEAFF
NA	TRBJ1-1	NA	TRBV28	TGTGCCAGCAGTCTCCTCTCCCTGGACACTGAAGCTTTCTTT	CASSLLSLDTEAFF
NA	TRBJ1-5	NA	TRBV27	TGTGCCAGCAGGTCGGCGGGTCAGGGAGCTCAGCCCCAGCATTTT	CASRSAGQGAQPQHF
TRBD2	TRBJ2-7	NA	TRBV25-1	TGTGCCAGCAGCTTGAATGAGCTAGCGGGAAATGTGTACGAGCAGTACTTC	CASSLNELAGNVYEQYF
NA	TRBJ2-3	NA	TRBV4-3	TGCGCCAGCAGCCAAGTCGGGGGTGTTACGCAGTATTTT	CASSQVGGVTQYF
TRBD1	TRBJ1-2	NA	TRBV9	TGTGCCAGCAGCGTAGACCCGGGACAGGGAATTTATGGCTACACCTTC	CASSVDPGQGIYGYTF
TRBD2	TRBJ2-7	NA	TRBV5-3	TGTGCCAGAAGCTTGGGGTCCGGGGAAAAGCGGGGTTTGGATAGCGAGCAGTACTTC	CARSLGSGEKRGLDSEQYF
TRBD1	TRBJ2-5	NA	TRBV7-6	TGTGCCAGCAGCTTAACCACTACAGGGGAAGAGACCCAGTACTTC	CASSLTTTGEETQYF
TRBD2	TRBJ2-5	few	TRBV6-1	TGTGCCAGCAGTGGACTAGCGGGAGGTACAAGGCAAGAGACCCAGTACTTC	CASSGLAGGTRQETQYF
TRBD1	TRBJ1-3	NA	TRBV4-1	TGCGCCAGCAGCCCAGACAGGGGGCTAACTGGAAACACCATATATTTT	CASSPDRGLTGNTIYF
NA	TRBJ1-1	once	TRBV18	TGTGCCAGCTCCCAGACAACGAACACTGAAGCTTTCTTT	CASSQTTNTEAFF
NA	TRBJ1-5	NA	TRBV6-4	TGTGCCAGCAGTGTTCCCATCCTGGGGCGTCAGCCCCAGCATTTT	CASSVPILGRQPQHF
NA	TRBJ2-1	NA	TRBV7-2	TGTGCCAGCAGCTTGCGTGGCTCCTACAATGAGCAGTTCTTC	CASSLRGSYNEQFF
NA	TRBJ2-7	NA	TRBV6-2/TRBV6-3	TGTGCCAGCAGCTCAAACGCGGACCTCTACGAGCAGTACTTC	CASSSNADLYEQYF
NA	TRBJ2-2	NA	TRBV6-5	TGTGCCAGCAATCCCCGGGGAACCGGGGAGCTGTTTTTT	CASNPRGTGELFF
TRBD1	TRBJ2-7	few	TRBV7-3	TGTGCCAGCAGCCTGCGGACAGGTTACAAGCAGTACTTC	CASSLRTGYKQYF
NA	TRBJ2-3	NA	TRBV19	TGTGCCAGTAGTATGGGCACAGATACGCAGTATTTT	CASSMGTDTQYF
NA	TRBJ2-4	NA	TRBV19	TGTGCCAGTAGTATCCAGGGAGATAGCGACATTCAGTACTTC	CASSIQGDSDIQYF
NA	TRBJ1-4	NA	TRBV10-3	TGTGCCATCAGTGGAAGTACTCGGGGTGAAAAACTGTTTTTT	CAISGSTRGEKLFF
NA	TRBJ2-5	NA	TRBV7-9	TGTGCCAGCAGCTTCACCCTTGGGCAGACCCAGTACTTC	CASSFTLGQTQYF
NA	TRBJ1-3	NA	TRBV4-2	TGTGCCAGCAGTCGGACTGGGAAAGAAGGAAACACCATATATTTT	CASSRTGKEGNTIYF